The clone carrying this TCR beta chain occurred a few times. Its antigen is unidentified. Germline V lookup: CDR1 SGHAT, CDR2 FQNNGV. CDR3 length equals 14 residues. Losses at the gene ends were 5 bases for V and 3 bases for J; bases not matched to a gene: 7. The sample is drawn from a study of CD8 T cells in Susac syndrome. Study conclusions and caveats: It was acknowledged by the study that relatively few individuals were included in its TCR sequencing and HLA analysis.

TCR beta was sequenced from blood CD8+ and CD4+ T cells. Control patients had untreated stable or active relapsing-remitting multiple sclerosis by revised McDonald criteria. Random hexamers served to reverse transcribe roughly 0.5 to 1 ug RNA. The amplification used immunoSEQ multiplex PCR on TCR beta CDR3; it spanned 54 Vbeta and 13 Jbeta. TCRdb re-derived calls from the immunoSEQ multiplex PCR reads in MiXCR, one entry per CDR3 protein. The sample carries approximately 120,000 distinct CDR3 sequences, approximately 93% recorded once. The source material was CD8+ T cells from PBMCs. The chain links TRBV11-2 to TRBJ2-7; 7 nucleotides line up with TRBD1. This receptor was identified in a human donor with multiple sclerosis. The CDR3 loop reads CASSPPRDSYEQYF. CDR3 DNA: TGTGCCAGCAGCCCCCCTAGGGACAGCTACGAGCAGTACTTC.